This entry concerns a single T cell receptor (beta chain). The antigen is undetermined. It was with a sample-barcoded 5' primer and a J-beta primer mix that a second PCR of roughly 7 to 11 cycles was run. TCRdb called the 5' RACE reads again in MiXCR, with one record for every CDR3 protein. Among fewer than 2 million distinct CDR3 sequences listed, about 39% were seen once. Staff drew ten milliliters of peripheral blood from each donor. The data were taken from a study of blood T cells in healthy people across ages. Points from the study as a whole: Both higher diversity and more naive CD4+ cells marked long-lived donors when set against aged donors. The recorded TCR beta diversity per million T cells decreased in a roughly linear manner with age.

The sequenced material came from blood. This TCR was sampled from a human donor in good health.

CDR3 protein: CASSRQGAHEKLFF. In DNA form, the CDR3 reads TGTGCCAGCAGCCGACAGGGAGCGCATGAAAAACTGTTTTTT. The genes are TRBV6-1 and TRBJ1-4, with 7 bases fitting TRBD1. Looked up from germline, CDR1 is MNHNS and CDR2 is SASEGT. After removal of 6 bases from V and 6 bases from J, the junction contained 7 bases not matched to a gene. This CDR3 has 14 residues.